These 24 T cell receptor beta chains share one sample of origin, sequenced in a study of T cells expressing NK-cell markers. With the 5' RACE reads reprocessed, TCRdb shows one record per CDR3 protein and no DNA. The sample table sets out about 180,000 distinct CDR3 sequences. Material for sequencing was blood T cells: a sorted CD56 or NKG2C T cell subset, CD4+ or CD8+ T cells, or bulk PBMC T cells (not recorded which). Receptors were obtained from a woman between 18 and 75 years old in good health.

The chain links TRBV7-2 to TRBJ1-6; TCRdb names TRBD1, which stays unverified in the absence of DNA. Germline CDR1 is SGHTA and CDR2 is FQGNSA. This CDR3 comprises 14 residues. The CDR3 spells CASSLDQGESPLHF.

The V and J genes are TRBV28 and TRBJ2-2; TCRdb names TRBD1, which stays unverified in the absence of DNA. This CDR3 contains 15 residues. Germline CDR1 reads MDHEN; CDR2 reads SYDVKM. The CDR3 here is CASKSEGRDTGELFF. Full variable domain (missing parts from reference TRBV28 and TRBJ2-2): DVKVTQSSRYLVKRTGEKVFLECVQDMDHENMFWYRQDPGLGLRLIYFSYDVKMKEKGDIPEGYSVSREKKERFSLILESASTNQTSMYLCASKSEGRDTGELFFGEGSRLTVL.

The chain employs TRBV6-2 or TRBV6-3 and TRBJ2-7. The CDR3 spans 11 residues. Germline V gene sequence: CDR1 MNHEY, CDR2 SVGEGT. The CDR3 reads CASSSPTVLYF.

This chain connects TRBV4-2 to TRBJ2-1; TCRdb calls TRBD2, which cannot be checked without DNA. Germline V gene lookup returns CDR1 LGHNA and CDR2 YNFKEQ. This CDR3 region has 17 residues. CDR3 region: CASSQVVASGAYNEQFF.

V gene TRBV6-1 combines with J gene TRBJ1-3; TCRdb returns TRBD1, unconfirmable since there is no DNA. The CDR3 covers 14 residues. Germline V gives CDR1 MNHNS, CDR2 SASEGT. CDR3 residues: CASTPDAGRNTIYF.

The chain recombines TRBV9 with TRBJ2-5; TCRdb's assignment of TRBD1 cannot be checked, as there is no DNA. The germline CDR1 and CDR2 sequences are SGDLS and YYNGEE. The CDR3 totals 14 residues. The CDR3 is CASSPGPHQETQYF.

The gene calls are TRBV9 and TRBJ2-3; TCRdb calls TRBD2, which cannot be checked without DNA. The CDR3 loop spans 16 amino acids. Germline V gene sequence: CDR1 SGDLS, CDR2 YYNGEE. CDR3 loop: CASSVGDGSRLDTQYF.

The chain combines TRBV5-1 with TRBJ1-3; TCRdb's assignment of TRBD1 cannot be checked, as there is no DNA. CDR1 is SGHRS and CDR2 is YFSETQ in the germline V gene. There are 13 residues in the CDR3. Here the CDR3 reads CASRETGGPTIYF.

The gene calls are TRBV20-1 and TRBJ2-2; TCRdb picks TRBD2, but there is no DNA to check that call. Per germline, CDR1 DFQATT and CDR2 SNEGSKA (reference sequence). CDR3 length: 15 residues. The CDR3 region is CSARLRGGSTGELFF.

The J gene is TRBJ1-5, the V gene TRBV12-3 or TRBV12-4. This CDR3 comprises 14 residues. CDR3 sequence reads: CASSYGLGNQPQHF.

The chain recombines TRBV18 with TRBJ1-6; the D call of TRBD1 rests on TCRdb alone, since no DNA is present to check it. This CDR3 is built from 15 residues. Germline-derived CDR1 and CDR2 are KGHSH and LQKENI. CDR3: CASSPRQDHNSPLHF. The full variable domain, completed using reference TRBV18 and TRBJ1-6, is NAGVMQNPRHLVRRRGQEARLRCSPMKGHSHVYWYRQLPEEGLKFMVYLQKENIIDESGMPKERFSAEFPKEGPSILRIQQVVRGDSAAYFCASSPRQDHNSPLHFGNGTRLTVT.

V usage is TRBV6-1 and J usage is TRBJ1-6; checking the TCRdb D call of TRBD1 is not possible without DNA. The CDR3 runs to 14 residues. The V gene's germline CDR1 is MNHNS and CDR2 SASEGT. The CDR3 sequence: CASNTQGGSSPLHF.

The J gene is TRBJ2-1, the V gene TRBV20-1. The CDR3 has 17 residues. Germline values: CDR1 DFQATT, CDR2 SNEGSKA (reference sequence). CDR3 residues: CSARDRRPGSSYNEQFF.

V gene TRBV29-1 combines with J gene TRBJ1-1; TCRdb lists TRBD1, though no DNA is available to test this call. This CDR3 spans 13 amino acids. Per germline, CDR1 SQVTM and CDR2 ANQGSEA. The CDR3 region is CSVHRDRVTEAFF.

This chain connects TRBV7-9 to TRBJ2-1; TCRdb's D gene call, TRBD1, goes unchecked for lack of DNA. The CDR3 runs 17 residues. Germline values: CDR1 SEHNR, CDR2 FQNEAQ (reference sequence). CDR3 in amino acids: CASSPGPGAEFYNEQFF.

The V call is TRBV5-1, the J call TRBJ2-7; the TRBD2 assignment by TCRdb is unverifiable without DNA. Germline V gene sequence: CDR1 SGHRS, CDR2 YFSETQ. The CDR3 loop spans 16 amino acids. The CDR3 loop reads CASSFKASGSVYEQYF. Drawing the rest from reference TRBV5-1 and TRBJ2-7, the complete variable domain is KAGVTQTPRYLIKTRGQQVTLSCSPISGHRSVSWYQQTPGQGLQFLFEYFSETQRNKGNFPGRFSGRQFSNSRSEMNVSTLELGDSALYLCASSFKASGSVYEQYFGPGTRLTVT.

This sequence joins TRBV4-1 and TRBJ2-5; TCRdb names TRBD2, which stays unverified in the absence of DNA. The CDR3 sequence is 15 residues long. CDR1 and CDR2 (germline): MGHRA, YSYEKL. The CDR3 loop reads CASSQAGGQQETQYF.

This rearrangement joins TRBV28 to TRBJ2-7; TCRdb proposes TRBD2, but this gene call is untestable without DNA. The CDR3 is 15 amino acids. Looked up from germline, CDR1 is MDHEN and CDR2 is SYDVKM. The CDR3 region is CASGGRREVTYEQYF.

This rearrangement joins TRBV5-6 to TRBJ2-1. The CDR3 has 14 residues. Per germline, CDR1 SGHDT and CDR2 YYEEEE. CDR3 protein: CASSLGTTSAQQFF.

The chain's CDR3 is CASSGRQGASNQPQHF. The chain joins TRBV16 to TRBJ1-5; TCRdb outputs TRBD1, but without DNA this stays unchecked. Germline V lookup: CDR1 KGHSY, CDR2 FQNENV. The CDR3 has 16 amino acids.

This chain connects TRBV20-1 to TRBJ2-7. The germline CDR1 and CDR2 sequences are DFQATT and SNEGSKA (reference sequence). This CDR3 region has 13 residues. The CDR3 loop is CSASTGRSYEQYF.

The chain has TRBV5-1 and TRBJ2-1; there is no DNA to check the TCRdb D call of TRBD1. Germline loops: CDR1 SGHRS, CDR2 YFSETQ. This CDR3 spans 15 amino acids. The CDR3 loop is CASSLIDSLYNEQFF.

The gene calls are TRBV14 and TRBJ2-2. The germline V gene encodes CDR1 SGHDN and CDR2 FVKESK. The CDR3 length is 13 residues. The chain's CDR3 is CASRPTVAGELFF.

The genes are TRBV12-3 or TRBV12-4 and TRBJ1-1; TCRdb reports TRBD1, a call that lacks DNA to check it against. The CDR3 covers 14 residues. CDR3 protein: CASSAAGMNTEAFF.